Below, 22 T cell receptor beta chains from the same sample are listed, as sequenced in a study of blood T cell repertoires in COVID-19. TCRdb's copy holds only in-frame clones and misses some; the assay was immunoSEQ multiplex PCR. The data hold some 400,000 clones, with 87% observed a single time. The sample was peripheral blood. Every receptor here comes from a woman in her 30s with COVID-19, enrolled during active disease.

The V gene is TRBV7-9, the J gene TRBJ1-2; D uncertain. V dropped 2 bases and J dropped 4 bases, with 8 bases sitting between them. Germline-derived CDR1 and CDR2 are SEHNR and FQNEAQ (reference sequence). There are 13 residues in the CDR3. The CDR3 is CASSLYEFYGYTF. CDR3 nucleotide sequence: TGTGCCAGCAGCTTATACGAGTTCTATGGCTACACCTTC.

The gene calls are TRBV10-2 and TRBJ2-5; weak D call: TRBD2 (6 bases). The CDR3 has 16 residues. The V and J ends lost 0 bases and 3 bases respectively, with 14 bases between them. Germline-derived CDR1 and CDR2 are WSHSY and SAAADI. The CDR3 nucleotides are TGCGCCAGCAGTGAGTCGGATCTCGCGGGAAAAGAGACCCAGTACTTC. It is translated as CASSESDLAGKETQYF.

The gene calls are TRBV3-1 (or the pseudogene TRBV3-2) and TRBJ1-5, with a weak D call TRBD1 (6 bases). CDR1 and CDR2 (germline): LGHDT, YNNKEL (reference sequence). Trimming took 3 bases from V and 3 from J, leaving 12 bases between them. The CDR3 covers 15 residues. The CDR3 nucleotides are TGTGCCAGCAGCCAGGACGGACAGCTCAATCAGCCCCAGCATTTT. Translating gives CASSQDGQLNQPQHF.

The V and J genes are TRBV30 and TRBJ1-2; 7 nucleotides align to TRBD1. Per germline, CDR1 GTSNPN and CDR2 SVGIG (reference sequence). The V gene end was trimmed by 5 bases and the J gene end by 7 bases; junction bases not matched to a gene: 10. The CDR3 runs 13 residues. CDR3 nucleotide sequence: TGTGCCTGGGGACGATGGACAGGTTTTGGCTACACCTTC. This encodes CAWGRWTGFGYTF.

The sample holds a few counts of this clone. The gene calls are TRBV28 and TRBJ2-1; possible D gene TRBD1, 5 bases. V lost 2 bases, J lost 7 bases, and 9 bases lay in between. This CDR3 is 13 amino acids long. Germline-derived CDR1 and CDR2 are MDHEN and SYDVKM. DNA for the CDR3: TGTGCCAGCAGTTTACGACAGCCTAATGAGCAGTTCTTC. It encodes CASSLRQPNEQFF.

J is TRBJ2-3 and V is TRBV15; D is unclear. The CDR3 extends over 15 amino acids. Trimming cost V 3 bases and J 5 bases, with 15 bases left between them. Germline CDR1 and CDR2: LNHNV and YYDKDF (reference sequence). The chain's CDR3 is CATSSRAGFGDTQYF. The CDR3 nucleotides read TGTGCCACCAGCAGTAGAGCCGGGTTTGGAGATACGCAGTATTTT.

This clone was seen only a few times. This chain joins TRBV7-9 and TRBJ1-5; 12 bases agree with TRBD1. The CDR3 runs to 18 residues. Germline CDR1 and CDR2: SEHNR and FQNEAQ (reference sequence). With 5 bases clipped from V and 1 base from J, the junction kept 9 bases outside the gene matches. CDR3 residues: CASSPGTGGGGSNQPQHF. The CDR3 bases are TGTGCCAGCAGCCCCGGGACAGGGGGCGGTGGGAGCAATCAGCCCCAGCATTTT.

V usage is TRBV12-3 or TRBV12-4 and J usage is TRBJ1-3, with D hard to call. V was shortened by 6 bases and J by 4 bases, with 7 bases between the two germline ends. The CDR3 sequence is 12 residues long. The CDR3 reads CASRGEGNTIYF. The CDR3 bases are TGTGCCAGCAGAGGAGAAGGAAACACCATATATTTT.

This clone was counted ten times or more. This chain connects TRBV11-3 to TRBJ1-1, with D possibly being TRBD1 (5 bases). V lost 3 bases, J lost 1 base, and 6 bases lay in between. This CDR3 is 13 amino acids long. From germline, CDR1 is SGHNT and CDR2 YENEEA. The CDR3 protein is CASSFGGNTEAFF. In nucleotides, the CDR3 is TGTGCCAGCAGCTTCGGGGGGAACACTGAAGCTTTCTTT. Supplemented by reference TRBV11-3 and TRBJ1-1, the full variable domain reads EAGVVQSPRYKIIEKKQPVAFWCNPISGHNTLYWYLQNLGQGPELLIRYENEEAVDDSQLPKDRFSAERLKGVDSTLKIQPAELGDSAVYLCASSFGGNTEAFFGQGTRLTVV.

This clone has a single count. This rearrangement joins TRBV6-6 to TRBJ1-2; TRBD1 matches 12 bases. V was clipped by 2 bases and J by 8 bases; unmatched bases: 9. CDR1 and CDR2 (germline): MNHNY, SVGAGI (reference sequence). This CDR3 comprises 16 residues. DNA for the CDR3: TGTGCCAGCAGTTACGAGGGACAGGGGGCTGTTATCGGCTACACCTTC. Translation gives CASSYEGQGAVIGYTF.

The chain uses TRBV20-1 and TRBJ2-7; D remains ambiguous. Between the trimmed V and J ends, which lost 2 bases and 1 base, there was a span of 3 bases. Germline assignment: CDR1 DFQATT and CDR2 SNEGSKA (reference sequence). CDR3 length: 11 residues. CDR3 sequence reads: CSARQSYEQYF. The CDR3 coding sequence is TGCAGTGCTAGACAGTCCTACGAGCAGTACTTC.

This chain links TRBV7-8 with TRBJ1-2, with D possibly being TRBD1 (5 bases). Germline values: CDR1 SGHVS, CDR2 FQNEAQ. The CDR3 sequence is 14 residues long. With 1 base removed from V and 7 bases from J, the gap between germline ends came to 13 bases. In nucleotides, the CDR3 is TGTGCCAGCAGCTTAGACGTCGCAGGGATTGGCTACACCTTC. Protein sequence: CASSLDVAGIGYTF.

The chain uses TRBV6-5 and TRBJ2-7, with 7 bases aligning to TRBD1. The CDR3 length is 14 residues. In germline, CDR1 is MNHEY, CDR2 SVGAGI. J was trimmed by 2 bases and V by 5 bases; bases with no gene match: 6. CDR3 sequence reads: CASSNRDSTYEQYF. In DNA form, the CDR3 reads TGTGCCAGCAGTAACCGGGACAGCACCTACGAGCAGTACTTC.

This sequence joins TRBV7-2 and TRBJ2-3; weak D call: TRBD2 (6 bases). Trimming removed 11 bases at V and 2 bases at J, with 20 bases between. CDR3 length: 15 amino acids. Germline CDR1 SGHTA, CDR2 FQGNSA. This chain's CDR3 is CAAGQTTSPTDTQYF. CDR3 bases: TGTGCCGCGGGGCAGACCACGAGCCCCACAGATACGCAGTATTTT.

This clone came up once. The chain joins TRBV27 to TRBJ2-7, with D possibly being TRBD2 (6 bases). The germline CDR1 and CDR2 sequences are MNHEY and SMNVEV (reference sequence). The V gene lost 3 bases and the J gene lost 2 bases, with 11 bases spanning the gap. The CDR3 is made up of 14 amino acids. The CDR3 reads CASSLAGPTYEQYF. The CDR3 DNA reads TGTGCCAGCAGTTTGGCGGGACCCACCTACGAGCAGTACTTC.

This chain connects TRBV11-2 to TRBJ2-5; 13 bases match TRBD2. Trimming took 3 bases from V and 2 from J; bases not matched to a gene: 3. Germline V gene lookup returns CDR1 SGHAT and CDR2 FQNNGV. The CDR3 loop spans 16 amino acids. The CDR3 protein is CASSFGTSGIQETQYF. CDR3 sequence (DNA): TGTGCCAGCAGCTTCGGGACTAGCGGGATTCAAGAGACCCAGTACTTC.

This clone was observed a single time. The CDR3 loop is CASRDRDRGYNEQFF. The CDR3 DNA is TGTGCCAGCAGGGACCGGGACAGGGGATACAATGAGCAGTTCTTC. The J gene is TRBJ2-1, the V gene TRBV6-6; 10 bases match TRBD1. Germline trimming cut 6 bases from V and 4 bases from J; bases unmatched to any gene: 6. The CDR3 is 15 amino acids. CDR1 is MNHNY and CDR2 is SVGAGI in the germline V gene (reference sequence).

The CDR3 DNA sequence: TGTGCCAGCAGCTTAACTAGCGGGATGTACAATGAGCAGTTCTTC. It specifies CASSLTSGMYNEQFF. The rearrangement links TRBV5-4 to TRBJ2-1; 10 bases match TRBD2. V trimming: 2 bases; J trimming: 4 bases; junction bases outside the gene matches: 3. Germline CDR1 and CDR2: SGHNT and YYREEE (reference sequence). CDR3 length: 15 residues.

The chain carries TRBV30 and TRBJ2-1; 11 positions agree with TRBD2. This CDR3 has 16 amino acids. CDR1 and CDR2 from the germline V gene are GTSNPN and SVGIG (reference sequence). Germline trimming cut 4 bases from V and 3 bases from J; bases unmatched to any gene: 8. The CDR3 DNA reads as TGTGCCTGGACCCGGCCGGGACTAGCGGTCTACAATGAGCAGTTCTTC. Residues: CAWTRPGLAVYNEQFF.

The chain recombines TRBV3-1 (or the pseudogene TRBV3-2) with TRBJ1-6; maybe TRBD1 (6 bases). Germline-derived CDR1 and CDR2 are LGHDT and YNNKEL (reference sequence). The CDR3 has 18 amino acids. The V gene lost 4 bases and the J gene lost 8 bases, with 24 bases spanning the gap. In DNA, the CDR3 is TGTGCCAGCAGCCTCCGCAAGGCTCCGGACAGTCCAGATTCACCCCTCCACTTT. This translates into CASSLRKAPDSPDSPLHF.

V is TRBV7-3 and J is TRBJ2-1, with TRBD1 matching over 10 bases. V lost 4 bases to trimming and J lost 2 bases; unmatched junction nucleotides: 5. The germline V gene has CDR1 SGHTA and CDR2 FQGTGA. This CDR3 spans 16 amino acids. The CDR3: CASSSTGTGAYNEQFF. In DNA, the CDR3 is TGTGCCAGCAGCTCTACCGGGACAGGGGCCTACAATGAGCAGTTCTTC.

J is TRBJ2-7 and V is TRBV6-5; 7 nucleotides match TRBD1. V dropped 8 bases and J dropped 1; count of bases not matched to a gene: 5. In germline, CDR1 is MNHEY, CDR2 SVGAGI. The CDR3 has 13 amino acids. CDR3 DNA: TGTGCCAGCTTACAGGGGAATTCCTACGAGCAGTACTTC. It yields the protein CASLQGNSYEQYF.